A selection of T cell receptor beta chains follows, all from one sample in a study of cytomegalovirus exposure and HLA in healthy donors. TCRdb's table, derived via immunoSEQ multiplex PCR, lists solely in-frame clones and lacks some. In the table there are approximately 160,000 clones, about 64% of which are singletons. Sequencing was carried out using PBMCs. The source of these receptors is a man aged 45-65 years in good health and CMV-seronegative. The CDR3 runs from the conserved cysteine through the conserved F or W. The order of the fields is D gene, V gene, J gene, clone size, CDR3 DNA, CDR3 protein. D genes are given only for firm matches. The size of a clone is reported for some rows only, either as once, few or many, or as a class for expanded clones.

D: TRBD1; V: TRBV5-1; J: TRBJ2-7; size: few; DNA: TGCGCCAGCAGCTTGGGGGACAGGGAGACTTACGAGCAGTACTTC; CDR3: CASSLGDRETYEQYF
D: TRBD1; V: TRBV6-5; J: TRBJ2-7; size: once; DNA: TGTGCCAGCAGTTACTCGAGACAGGGGGCTAACAACGAGCAGTACTTC; CDR3: CASSYSRQGANNEQYF
D: NA; V: TRBV2; J: TRBJ2-3; size: NA; DNA: TGTGCCAGCTTAAGGGAGAACACAGATACGCAGTATTTT; CDR3: CASLRENTDTQYF
D: TRBD1; V: TRBV4-1; J: TRBJ2-2; size: NA; DNA: TGCGCCAGCAGAAACCACAGGGGGGAGACCGGGGAGCTGTTTTTT; CDR3: CASRNHRGETGELFF
D: TRBD2; V: TRBV7-3; J: TRBJ2-3; size: NA; DNA: TGTGCCAGCAGCCGCGGGACTAGCGGGGCGAAAGATACGCAGTATTTT; CDR3: CASSRGTSGAKDTQYF
D: NA; V: TRBV28; J: TRBJ1-2; size: NA; DNA: TGTGCCAGCAATTCGGGGGAGGGAAACTATGGCTACACCTTC; CDR3: CASNSGEGNYGYTF
D: NA; V: TRBV6-5; J: TRBJ1-5; size: once; DNA: TGTGCCAGCAGTTACGGGCCAGGTAGTCAGCCCCAGCATTTT; CDR3: CASSYGPGSQPQHF
D: NA; V: TRBV4-2; J: TRBJ1-3; size: once; DNA: TGTGCCAGCAGCCAAGACGGGGGAACTGGAAACACCATATATTTT; CDR3: CASSQDGGTGNTIYF
D: TRBD2; V: TRBV6-1; J: TRBJ2-1; size: NA; DNA: TGTGCCAGCAACTGGCTAGCGGGGGGGCCTTATGAGCAGTTCTTC; CDR3: CASNWLAGGPYEQFF
D: NA; V: TRBV29-1; J: TRBJ1-1; size: NA; DNA: TGCAGCGTTAATATGGGTGGAGTGGGCACTGAAGCTTTCTTT; CDR3: CSVNMGGVGTEAFF
D: TRBD1; V: TRBV7-9; J: TRBJ2-3; size: NA; DNA: TGTGCCAGCAGCCCGGACAGGGGCGGAACACTTCGGGGAGATACGCAGTATTTT; CDR3: CASSPDRGGTLRGDTQYF
D: NA; V: TRBV6-5; J: TRBJ1-5; size: NA; DNA: TGTGCCAGCAGTCTACAGGGTGGGCAGCCCCAGCATTTT; CDR3: CASSLQGGQPQHF
D: TRBD1; V: TRBV4-1; J: TRBJ1-2; size: NA; DNA: TGCGCCAGCAGCCAGGGGGACAGGGGATACTTCTATGGCTACACCTTC; CDR3: CASSQGDRGYFYGYTF
D: TRBD1; V: TRBV5-4; J: TRBJ1-5; size: NA; DNA: TGTGCCAGCAGCCGCGGACAGGGGGCCAATCAGCCCCAGCATTTT; CDR3: CASSRGQGANQPQHF
D: NA; V: TRBV28; J: TRBJ2-5; size: NA; DNA: TGTGCCAGCAGCCCTTCGGGGCAAGAGACCCAGTACTTC; CDR3: CASSPSGQETQYF
D: TRBD1; V: TRBV5-8; J: TRBJ1-4; size: few; DNA: TGTGCCAGCAGCTACGGACAGGGTAGTGAAAAACTGTTTTTT; CDR3: CASSYGQGSEKLFF